This TCR beta chain came from a study of blood T cell repertoires in COVID-19. The wider study: Collection of acute and convalescent COVID-19 samples took place in the United States, Italy and Spain. T cells, B-cell-depleted T cells, or PBMCs provided the cDNA or gDNA that served as material.

This CDR3 has 14 amino acids. The germline V gene encodes CDR1 PRHDT and CDR2 FYEKMQ (reference sequence). V dropped 5 bases and J dropped 6; count of bases not matched to a gene: 9. Authors' data handling: Reference gene primer amplification gave estimated nucleated cell counts. Profiled with immunoSEQ multiplex PCR; TCRdb holds only in-frame clones, not every one. Clonal size and the V and J genes are those of that table, whereas D and trimming came from the DNA. The table has about 130,000 clones, around 76% seen once. The chain uses TRBV13 and TRBJ1-1; TRBD1 matches at 7 bases. Sequencing was carried out using peripheral blood. The sequence was obtained from a man aged 55 to 70 with acute or convalescent COVID-19. DNA of the CDR3: TGTGCCAGCAGCCATCCACAGGGGAGAGCTGAAGCTTTCTTT. This codes for CASSHPQGRAEAFF.